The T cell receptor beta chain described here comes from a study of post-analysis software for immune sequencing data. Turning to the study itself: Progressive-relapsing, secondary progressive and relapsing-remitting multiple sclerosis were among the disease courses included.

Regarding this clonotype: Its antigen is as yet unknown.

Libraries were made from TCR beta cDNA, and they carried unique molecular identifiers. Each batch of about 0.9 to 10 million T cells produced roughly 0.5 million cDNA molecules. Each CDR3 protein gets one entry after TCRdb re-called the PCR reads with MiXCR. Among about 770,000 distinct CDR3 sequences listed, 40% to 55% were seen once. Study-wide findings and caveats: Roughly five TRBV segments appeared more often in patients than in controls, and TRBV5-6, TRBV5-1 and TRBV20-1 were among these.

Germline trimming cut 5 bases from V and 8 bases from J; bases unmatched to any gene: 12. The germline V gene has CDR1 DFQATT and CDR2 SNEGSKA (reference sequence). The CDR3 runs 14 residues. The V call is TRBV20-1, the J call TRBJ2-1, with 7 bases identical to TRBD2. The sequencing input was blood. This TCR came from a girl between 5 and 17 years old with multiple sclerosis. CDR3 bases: TGCAGTGCTGTAAGCGGGATAGTGTACTATGAGCAGTTCTTC. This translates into CSAVSGIVYYEQFF.